This T cell receptor (beta chain) originates from a study of blood T cells in healthy people across ages. Germline lookup yields CDR1 LGHNA and CDR2 YNFKEQ. With V trimmed by 4 bases and J by 3 bases, 14 bases remained unmatched. The CDR3 is 20 amino acids. A second roughly 6 to 12 cycle PCR used barcoded and J-beta primers. Tags on each cDNA molecule came from a template-switch adaptor with 12 random nucleotides. TCRdb used MiXCR to reprocess the 5' RACE reads, holding one entry per CDR3 protein. Here the sample spans 1.5 million to 2 million distinct CDR3 sequences, roughly 49% being singletons. Sequenced: blood. The source of this sequence is a woman aged 40 to 50 in good health. The V and J genes are TRBV4-2 and TRBJ2-3; 15 positions match TRBD2. Here the CDR3 reads CASSPGLGLAGGLATDTQYF. In nucleotides, the CDR3 is TGTGCCAGCAGCCCCGGTCTTGGACTAGCGGGGGGGCTCGCGACAGATACGCAGTATTTT.